This T cell receptor beta chain comes out of a study of regulatory T cells in long-lasting Graves disease (dated by TCRdb to the early 2020s). At the level of the whole study: To count as having persistent Graves' disease, a patient had to have received antithyroid drug treatment for over 5 years with TSH receptor autoantibodies remaining persistently positive. Persistent Graves' disease patients were compared with newly diagnosed Graves' disease patients by peripheral blood TCR sequencing and RNA sequencing. The study was conducted in China and was registered as a clinical trial. TCR sequencing covered about 13 persistent and approximately 20 newly diagnosed Graves' disease patients, some 35 samples in total. On average, persistent Graves' disease patients in the clinical cohort had been on antithyroid drugs for approximately 10 years.

The time point label here, explained by the study, means: persistent/refractory GD, antithyroid drugs over 5 years with positive TRAb. For both TCR sequencing and RNA sequencing, RNA was extracted from PBMCs using TRIzol. The diagnosis of Graves' disease followed American Thyroid Association guidelines. Patients were recruited from an endocrinology department in Xi'an, China. Each patient gave about 8.1 milliliters of peripheral blood, collected in an EDTA anticoagulant tube. PBMCs were isolated by Ficoll Paque Plus density gradient separation without further T cell sorting. RNA quality was checked with an Agilent 2100 Bioanalyzer and agarose gel, and concentration with a NanoDrop 2000. Trimming at the junction amounts to 4 bases on V and 6 bases on J, and the germline ends lie 12 bases apart. The germline V gene (reference sequence) provides CDR1 GTSNPN and CDR2 SVGIG. The CDR3 measures 13 amino acids from cysteine to phenylalanine. Only CDR3 DNA remains: 39 bases, in frame from the first base.

A remark on this clonotype: This clone's antigen is unknown. Within one base of it there is no much larger clone, and no base qualities were kept.

Overall results and qualifications from the work: More public clonotypes were shared among persistent patients (around 2,600) than among newly diagnosed patients (966). Compared with newly diagnosed patients, patients with persistent Graves' disease had lower TCR Shannon entropy and fewer highly expanded clones, which suggests clonal expansion. As a limitation, the authors acknowledged that the small sample size may reduce accuracy. Peripheral blood alone was examined, since thyroid tissue, which constituted the primary lesion, could not be accessed. Only the TCR beta chain was sequenced and analyzed. Preferential use of TRBV28, TRBJ1-2 and TRBJ2-5 was observed in persistent disease, whereas TRBV20-1 and TRBJ2-1 were favored in newly diagnosed disease.

Libraries were made using multiplex PCR. The sequencer was an Illumina HiSeq 4000. TCR beta libraries were built with iRepertoire HTBI primers and Arm-PCR amplification of CDR3 regions. Before sequencing, the PCR products underwent gel purification. The authors processed their data as follows. A total of some 65 TRBV and more than twelve TRBJ segments were identified across samples and were used for gene usage analysis of CDR3 amino acid clonotypes. Filtered high-quality paired reads were merged into contigs using COPE and FqMerger. BLAST was used to align contigs to IMGT TRBV, TRBD and TRBJ reference genes, and CDR3 was defined according to IMGT. Any clonotype with a frequency above 0.1% was classified as a highly expanded clone. Shannon entropy served as the measure of repertoire diversity, while the Gini coefficient captured V-J evenness. A clonotype found in more than one individual was treated as public. The public reads were run again by TCRdb, first through fastp at Q25 and then through MiXCR, and only productive beta chains were kept. Merged by CDR3 protein, the rows form single entries marked with the most common genes and DNA. These V and J calls derive from TCRdb rather than the authors' analysis. This sample holds roughly 450,000 distinct CDR3 sequences; 23% were observed only once. The biggest ten clones account for over 25% of the sample.

Recombination linked TRBV30 to TRBJ2-2, with TRBD1 perhaps the D gene, on 6 matching bases. Source: peripheral blood mononuclear cells (PBMCs), taken when the disease was refractory, from a patient treated with antithyroid drugs. This receptor was taken from a female donor with Graves disease. The CDR3 corresponds to CAWKGTTAGELFF. The DNA reads TGTGCCTGGAAAGGGACAACCGCCGGGGAGCTGTTTTTT.